The entry that follows covers one T cell receptor beta chain sequence. This entry comes from a study of OX40 agonist ivuxolimab in advanced cancers. Some clones are missing from TCRdb's copy, which holds only in-frame ones; the method was immunoSEQ multiplex PCR. Counted here are about 120,000 clones, 80% to 90% occurring once; the ten biggest clones make up roughly 0.59%. The ends were cut back, 5 bases at V and 0 bases at J, with 7 bases in the middle. The CDR3 has 13 residues. Per germline, CDR1 LNHDA and CDR2 SQIVND (reference sequence). The clonotype was recovered from an adult with an advanced solid tumor such as melanoma, head and neck, liver or kidney cancer. V and J are TRBV19 and TRBJ1-2; D remains ambiguous. The source material was CD4+ or CD8+ T cells sorted from blood, sampled in a trial of the OX40 agonist ivuxolimab. CDR3 DNA: TGTGCCAGTAGTTTAAGAGCTAACTATGGCTACACCTTC. It yields the protein CASSLRANYGYTF.